This record looks at one T cell receptor beta chain sequence and its context. The antigen is unknown. The CDR3 is 15 residues long. V was pared by 5 bases and J by 5 bases, with 15 bases between. Germline V gene sequence: CDR1 LGHNA, CDR2 YSLEER. This entry belongs to a study of T cell repertoires in cytomegalovirus infection. Study-level background: Both CMV infection and a matching HLA type were indicated by public TCR beta signatures. Study findings and constraints: There were HLA-C-restricted CMV-specific TCR beta clonotypes dominating the ex vivo response.

Via MiXCR, TCRdb re-called the reads, giving one row per CDR3 protein. The repertoire holds roughly 990,000 distinct CDR3 sequences, with roughly 31% as singletons. This material consisted of cultured CD8+ T cells from PBMCs, taken from culture after CMV antigen stimulation. V and J are TRBV4-3 and TRBJ1-4; no definite D call. The clonotype was recovered from a human donor in good health (CMV status not recorded). Some clones in this sample may be carry-over from other donors' samples. Here the CDR3 DNA reads TGCGCCAGCAGCGACTCAGGAGGAGCCAATGAAAAACTGTTTTTT. Its protein is CASSDSGGANEKLFF.